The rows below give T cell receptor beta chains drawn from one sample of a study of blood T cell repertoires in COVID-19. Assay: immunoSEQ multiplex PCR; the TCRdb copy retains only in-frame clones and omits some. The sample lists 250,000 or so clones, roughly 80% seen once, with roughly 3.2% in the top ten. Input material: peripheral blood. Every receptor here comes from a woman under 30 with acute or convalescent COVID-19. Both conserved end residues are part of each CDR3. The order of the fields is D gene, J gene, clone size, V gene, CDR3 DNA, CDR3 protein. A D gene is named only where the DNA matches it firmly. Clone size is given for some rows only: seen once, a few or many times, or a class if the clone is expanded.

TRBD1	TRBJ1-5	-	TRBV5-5	TGTGCCAGCAGCTCGAATGCCGGGACAGGGGCCCAGCCCCAGCATTTT	CASSSNAGTGAQPQHF
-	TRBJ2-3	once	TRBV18	TGTGCCAGCTCACCCTTACAGAGCAGTGCCACAGATACGCAGTATTTT	CASSPLQSSATDTQYF
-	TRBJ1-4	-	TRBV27	TGTGCCAGCAGGTCAACAGCAACTAATGAAAAACTGTTTTTT	CASRSTATNEKLFF
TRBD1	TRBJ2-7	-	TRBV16	TGTGCCAGCAGCCAACACACAGGGGACTACGAGCAGTACTTC	CASSQHTGDYEQYF
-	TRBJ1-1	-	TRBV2	TGTGCCAGCAGTGACGGGACCAGGGGTGAGGCTTTCTTT	CASSDGTRGEAFF
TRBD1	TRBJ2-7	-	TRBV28	TGTGCCAGCAGGGACGACAGGGGTTGGACCTACGAGCAGTACTTC	CASRDDRGWTYEQYF
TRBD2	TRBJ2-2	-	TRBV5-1	TGCGCCAGCAGCCCGACTAGCGGGAGAACCGGGGAGCTGTTTTTT	CASSPTSGRTGELFF
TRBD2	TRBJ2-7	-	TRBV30	TGTGCCTGGAGTGTACGACCCGGGGGGGAAGCTTACGAGCAGTACTTC	CAWSVRPGGEAYEQYF
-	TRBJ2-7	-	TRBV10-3	TGTGCCATCAGTGACGGGAGATCCTACGAGCAGTACTTC	CAISDGRSYEQYF
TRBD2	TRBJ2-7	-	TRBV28	TGTGCCAGCAGTAACCCGCTAGCGGGGCTCGCCTCCTACGAGCAGTACTTC	CASSNPLAGLASYEQYF
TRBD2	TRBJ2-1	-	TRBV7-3	TGTGCCAGCAGCGCACACATTCCGGGACTAGCGGGATTTAATGAGCAGTTCTTC	CASSAHIPGLAGFNEQFF
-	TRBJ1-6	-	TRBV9	TGTGCCAGCAGCCCCCTCCCTACCGCAAATAATTCACCCCTCCACTTT	CASSPLPTANNSPLHF
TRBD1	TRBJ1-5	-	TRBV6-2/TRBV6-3	TGTGCCAGCAGTTACGGGATTTATCGGACAGGGAAGAGTCAGCCCCAGCATTTT	CASSYGIYRTGKSQPQHF
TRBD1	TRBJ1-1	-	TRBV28	TGTGCCAGCAGGGGACAGGTCCTCACTGAAGCTTTCTTT	CASRGQVLTEAFF
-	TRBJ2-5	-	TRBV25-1	TGTGCCAGCAGTGAAGTATCGGCGGAGGGGGCGGAGGAGACCCAGTACTTC	CASSEVSAEGAEETQYF
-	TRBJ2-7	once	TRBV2	TGTGCCAGCAGTGAAGGGGCAGGGCCATCCTACGAGCAGTACTTC	CASSEGAGPSYEQYF
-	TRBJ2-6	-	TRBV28	TGTGCCAGCAGGACCTACGGGTGGCAGGGATCTGGGGCCAACGTCCTGACTTTC	CASRTYGWQGSGANVLTF
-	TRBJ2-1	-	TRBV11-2	TGTGCCAGCAGCCAGAGGGTGGGATGGTCCTACAATGAGCAGTTCTTC	CASSQRVGWSYNEQFF
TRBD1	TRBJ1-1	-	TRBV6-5	TGTGCCAGCAGCGGGACAGGGGAGGCTGAAGCTTTCTTT	CASSGTGEAEAFF
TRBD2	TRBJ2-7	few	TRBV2	TGTGCCAGCAGAGTTAGACTAGCTTTTCACGAGCAGTACTTC	CASRVRLAFHEQYF
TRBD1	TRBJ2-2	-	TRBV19	TGTGCCAGTAGAGGCCTCCCCGGGACAGGGAATACCGGGGAGCTGTTTTTT	CASRGLPGTGNTGELFF
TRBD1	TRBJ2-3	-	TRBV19	TGTGCCAGTAGTTCCCGGACAGGGGACACAGATACGCAGTATTTT	CASSSRTGDTDTQYF
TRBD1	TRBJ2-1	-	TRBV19	TGTGCCAGTAGTATTAGGGGGACCCGGACAGGACCCTATTACAATGAGCAGTTCTTC	CASSIRGTRTGPYYNEQFF
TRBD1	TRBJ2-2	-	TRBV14	TGTGCCAGCAGCCCAAAAGACAGGGACACCGGGGAGCTGTTTTTT	CASSPKDRDTGELFF
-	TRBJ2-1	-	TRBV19	TGTGCCAGTAGTAGATCCGGGGTTTCCTACAATGAGCAGTTCTTC	CASSRSGVSYNEQFF
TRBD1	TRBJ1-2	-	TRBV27	TGTGCCAGCAGTTTCCAGGGACAGGGTAGGGGTGGCTACACCTTC	CASSFQGQGRGGYTF
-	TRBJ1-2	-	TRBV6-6	TGTGCCAGCAGTTACGATACAGGGTCTGGTGGCTACACCTTC	CASSYDTGSGGYTF
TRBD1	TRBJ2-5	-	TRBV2	TGTGCCAGCAGTGACCGGACAGGGGGCGTTGAGACCCAGTACTTC	CASSDRTGGVETQYF
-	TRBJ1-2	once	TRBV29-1	TGCAGCGTTGAAGGGGTGGAGGATGGCTACACCTTC	CSVEGVEDGYTF
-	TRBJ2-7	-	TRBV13	TGTGCCAGCAGCTTAGCTTGGATCCTAGGCGGGAATTCCGAGCAGTACTTC	CASSLAWILGGNSEQYF
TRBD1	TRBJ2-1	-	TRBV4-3	TGCGCCAGCAGCCCTGGGACAGGGCCTTCTTACAATGAGCAGTTCTTC	CASSPGTGPSYNEQFF
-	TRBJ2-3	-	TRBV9	TGTGCCAGCAGAAAGCAGGGAATTCCAGATACGCAGTATTTT	CASRKQGIPDTQYF
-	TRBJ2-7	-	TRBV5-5	TGTGCCAGCAGCTCGGGAAAAAACTACGAGCAGTACTTC	CASSSGKNYEQYF
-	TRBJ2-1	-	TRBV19	TGTGCCAGTAGTATTAATGTGCGGGGGCTAGGTGAGCAGTTCTTC	CASSINVRGLGEQFF
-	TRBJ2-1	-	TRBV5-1	TGCGCCAGCAGCTTGAATGCGGAATTGTACAATGAGCAGTTCTTC	CASSLNAELYNEQFF
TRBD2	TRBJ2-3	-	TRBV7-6	TGTGCCAGCAGCTTAGTATGGGGGGGAGGAAGCACAGATACGCAGTATTTT	CASSLVWGGGSTDTQYF
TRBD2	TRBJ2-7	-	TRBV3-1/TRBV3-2	TGTGCCAGCAGCCCAACTAGCGGGAGAGGGTACGAGCAGTACTTC	CASSPTSGRGYEQYF
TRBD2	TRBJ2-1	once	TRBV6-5	TGTGCCAGCAGTTACTTTGGGACTAGCGGACACAATGAGCAGTTCTTC	CASSYFGTSGHNEQFF
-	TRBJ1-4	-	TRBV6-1	TGTGCCAGCAGTGAAATCTGGACAGAAAATGAAAAACTGTTTTTT	CASSEIWTENEKLFF
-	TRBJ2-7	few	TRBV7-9	TGTGCCAGCAGCTTGGACTACGAGACCTACGAGCAGTACTTC	CASSLDYETYEQYF
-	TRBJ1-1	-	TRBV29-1	TGCAGCGTTTACTTATTGAACACTGAAGCTTTCTTT	CSVYLLNTEAFF
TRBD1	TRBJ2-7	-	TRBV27	TGTGCCAGCAGTATGGACCGGGACAGGGGCTCCTACGAGCAGTACTTC	CASSMDRDRGSYEQYF
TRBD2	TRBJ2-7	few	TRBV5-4	TGTGCCAGCAGCTTGATTCTCCTAGCGGGAGTCACCTACGAGCAGTACTTC	CASSLILLAGVTYEQYF
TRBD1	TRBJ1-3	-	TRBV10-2	TGCGCCAGCAGTGCAGGGGGCCCTGGAAACACCATATATTTT	CASSAGGPGNTIYF
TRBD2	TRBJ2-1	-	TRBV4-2	TGTGCCAGCAGCCAACCCCCAGGGACTAGCGGGGCCAGCTCCTACAATGAGCAGTTCTTC	CASSQPPGTSGASSYNEQFF
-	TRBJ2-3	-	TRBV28	TGTGCCAGCAGTTTAAGGGCATCATCTAGCGCAGATACGCAGTATTTT	CASSLRASSSADTQYF
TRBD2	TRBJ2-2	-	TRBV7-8	TGTGCCAGCAGCCGGACTAGCGGGAGGGATACCACCGGGGAGCTGTTTTTT	CASSRTSGRDTTGELFF
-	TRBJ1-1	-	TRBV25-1	TGTGCCAGCAAATCTCCCAACGGGAACACTGAAGCTTTCTTT	CASKSPNGNTEAFF
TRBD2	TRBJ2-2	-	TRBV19	TGTGCCAGTAGCAAAACTAGCGGGAGGAGCACCGGGGAGCTGTTTTTT	CASSKTSGRSTGELFF
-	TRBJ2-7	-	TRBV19	TGTGCCAGTAGCATACCAGGACAGTCCATTTACGAGCAGTACTTC	CASSIPGQSIYEQYF
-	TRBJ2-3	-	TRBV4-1	TGCGCCAGCAGCCAAGGGGGCCAGGGTGGCCCCACAGATACGCAGTATTTT	CASSQGGQGGPTDTQYF
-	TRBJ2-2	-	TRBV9	TGTGCCAGCAAACAGACGAACACCGGGGAGCTGTTTTTT	CASKQTNTGELFF
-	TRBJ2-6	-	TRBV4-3	TGCGCCAGCAGCCAAGATGGAACAGAGACTGGGGCCAACGTCCTGACTTTC	CASSQDGTETGANVLTF
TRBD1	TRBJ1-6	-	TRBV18	TGTGCCAGCTCACCTCGGACAGGGGGCTATGGGAATTCACCCCTCCACTTT	CASSPRTGGYGNSPLHF
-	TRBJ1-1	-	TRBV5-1	TGCGCCAGCAGCTCTTCATTAACAATGCCTGAAGCTTTCTTT	CASSSSLTMPEAFF
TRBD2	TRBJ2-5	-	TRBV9	TGTGCCAGCAGCGTAGAGGCTAGCGGGAGTGATGAGACCCAGTACTTC	CASSVEASGSDETQYF
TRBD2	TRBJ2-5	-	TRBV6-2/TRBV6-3	TGTGCCAGCAGTTACCCGTACACGATAATCGGACTAGCGGTTCAAGAGACCCAGTACTTC	CASSYPYTIIGLAVQETQYF
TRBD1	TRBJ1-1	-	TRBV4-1	TGCGCCAGCAGCCATTCGGCGACAGGGTTAATAAGGGGCATGAACACTGAAGCTTTCTTT	CASSHSATGLIRGMNTEAFF
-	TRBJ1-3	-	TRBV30	TGTGCCTGGAGAAGAGTGGTCTCTGGAAACACCATATATTTT	CAWRRVVSGNTIYF
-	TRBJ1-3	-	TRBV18	TGTGCCAGCTCACCACCGGACAGCCTTTCTGGAAACACCATATATTTT	CASSPPDSLSGNTIYF